The following is a T cell receptor beta chain sequence with its context. Antigen unknown. Trimming left V 4 bases short and J 0 bases short, with 9 bases between. Germline loops: CDR1 SQVTM, CDR2 ANQGSEA. This CDR3 region has 14 residues. This entry comes from a study of T-cell memory formation after mild COVID-19. Turning to the study itself: Largely, the TCR clusters proved donor specific.

General study results and limits: Confirmation was lacking for SARS-CoV-2 specificity of second-wave clones that peaked on day 37. Pre-infection memory held some responding clones, suggesting pre-existing cross-reactive T cells responded.

TCRdb re-analysed the 5' RACE reads in MiXCR, keeping a single row per CDR3 protein. This sample has hundreds of thousands of distinct CDR3 sequences, with around 28% found just once. This TCR was sampled from an adult woman who had mild COVID-19 (a few samples of this study predate the infection). Cell type and time point are not known. This chain links TRBV29-1 with TRBJ2-2, with D possibly TRBD2 on 6 matching bases. What was sequenced was PBMCs or a T cell subset sorted from them (not recorded which). The CDR3 DNA follows: TGCAGCGTTGGTCCGGGGGCGAACACCGGGGAGCTGTTTTTT. Its protein is CSVGPGANTGELFF.